Presented here are 5 T cell receptor beta chains from one specimen sequenced in a study of regulatory T cells in long-lasting Graves disease. Time point here: newly diagnosed GD, antithyroid drugs for less than 3 months. Generation of the TCR library employed RNA extracted from PBMCs. Construction of TCR beta libraries relied on iRepertoire HTBI primers and on Arm-PCR targeting CDR3 regions. TCRdb processed the multiplex PCR reads anew with MiXCR; each CDR3 protein has one entry. Of some 250,000 distinct CDR3 sequences listed, approximately 20% are singletons. This material consisted of peripheral blood mononuclear cells (PBMCs), taken at new diagnosis, from a patient treated with antithyroid drugs. All receptors come from a female donor with Graves disease.

This clonotype came up many times. The chain's CDR3 is CASSPTTPDEQYF. Written as DNA, the CDR3 is TGTGCCAGCAGTCCGACCACCCCCGACGAGCAGTACTTC. The chain couples TRBV12-3 or TRBV12-4 to TRBJ2-7; D is unclear. This CDR3 is built from 13 residues. With 5 bases removed from V and 5 bases from J, the gap between germline ends came to 13 bases.

At least ten counts were recorded for this clonotype. J is TRBJ1-2 and V is TRBV7-9; D remains unclear. V lost 1 base and J 2 bases, leaving 11 bases between the germline ends. The length of the CDR3 is 15 residues. Germline V gene data show CDR1 as SEHNR and CDR2 as FQNEAQ (reference sequence). This CDR3 is CASSLGATLNYGYTF. The CDR3 coding sequence is TGTGCCAGCAGCTTAGGGGCCACTCTGAACTATGGCTACACCTTC.

This clonotype was recorded at least ten times. This chain uses TRBV5-1 with TRBJ2-5, with D unresolved. CDR1 is SGHRS, CDR2 YFSETQ, per germline. V was clipped by 0 bases and J by 2 bases, with 8 bases between them. CDR3 length: 14 amino acids. The CDR3 here is CASSLEPPQETQYF. The CDR3 DNA sequence: TGCGCCAGCAGCTTGGAGCCCCCTCAAGAGACCCAGTACTTC.

The CDR3 coding sequence is TGTGCCATCAGTACAGCCTACGAGCAGTACTTC. The encoded protein is CAISTAYEQYF. This sequence joins TRBV10-3 and TRBJ2-7, with D unresolved. V was pared by 5 bases and J by 2 bases, with 4 bases between. Germline CDR1 and CDR2: ENHRY and SYGVKD. This CDR3 is 11 amino acids long.

The rearrangement links TRBV12-3 or TRBV12-4 to TRBJ2-6, with D possibly being TRBD1 or TRBD2 (5 bases each). With 3 bases removed from V and 0 bases from J, the gap between germline ends came to 15 bases. The CDR3 sequence is 18 residues long. CDR3 nucleotides: TGTGCCAGCAGTTTGGGACGGCGATTCTTCTCTGGGGCCAACGTCCTGACTTTC. Translating it yields CASSLGRRFFSGANVLTF.